Presented here are 13 T cell receptor beta chains from one specimen sequenced in a study of T cells in Graves' hyperthyroidism and ophthalmopathy. RNA transcripts yielded amplified TCR beta CDR3 regions. The HTBI primer set served for first-round RT-PCR of the TCR CDR3. Each CDR3 protein gets one entry after TCRdb re-called the multiplex PCR reads with MiXCR. The table lists some 420,000 distinct CDR3 sequences, around 15% of them singletons, with about 5% in the top ten. Sequenced sample: blood. Receptors originate from a woman aged 18-29 years with Graves' hyperthyroidism.

This clonotype was counted ten times or more. The chain recombines TRBV18 with TRBJ2-5; TRBD2 agrees at 14 bases. V was pared by 5 bases and J by 4 bases, with 12 bases of the junction left unmatched. Germline values: CDR1 KGHSH, CDR2 LQKENI. This CDR3 spans 18 amino acids. The CDR3, as DNA: TGTGCCAGCTCAAGCGCCGGGACTAGCGGGAGTTTGTTAGAGACCCAGTACTTC. Its protein product is CASSSAGTSGSLLETQYF.

This clonotype was counted many times. The gene calls are TRBV18 and TRBJ1-1; tentative D call: TRBD1 (6 bases). Trimming shortened V by 2 bases and J by 7 bases, and 11 bases separated the two germline ends. The germline gives CDR1 KGHSH, CDR2 LQKENI. CDR3 size: 13 residues. The CDR3 nucleotides are TGTGCCAGCTCACCAGGGGGGCTAGGTGAAGCTTTCTTT. Its protein product is CASSPGGLGEAFF. The full variable domain, with the rest looked up from reference TRBV18 and TRBJ1-1, is NAGVMQNPRHLVRRRGQEARLRCSPMKGHSHVYWYRQLPEEGLKFMVYLQKENIIDESGMPKERFSAEFPKEGPSILRIQQVVRGDSAAYFCASSPGGLGEAFFGQGTRLTVV.

The sample holds many counts of this clonotype. V gene TRBV27 combines with J gene TRBJ2-3; D may correspond to TRBD1 or TRBD2 (5 bases each). Germline CDR1 MNHEY, CDR2 SMNVEV (reference sequence). V dropped 5 bases and J dropped 0 bases, with 18 bases sitting between them. The CDR3 loop spans 17 amino acids. CDR3 coding DNA: TGTGCCAGCAGTCCTCAACCGGGACCCACTAGCACAGATACGCAGTATTTT. Protein product: CASSPQPGPTSTDTQYF.

In this sample, this clonotype turned up many times. The rearrangement links TRBV29-1 to TRBJ2-1; D is unclear. The germline V and J ends were trimmed by 4 bases and 0 bases, with 7 bases remaining between them. CDR3 size: 13 residues. Germline V gene data show CDR1 as SQVTM and CDR2 as ANQGSEA. The CDR3 nucleotides are TGCAGCGTTGGCGAGCGCTCCTACAATGAGCAGTTCTTC. Its protein product is CSVGERSYNEQFF.

The sample holds many counts of this clonotype. V and J are TRBV28 and TRBJ2-7; perhaps TRBD1 as D (5 bases). V lost 2 bases and J lost 9, with 32 bases in between. The CDR3 length is 19 residues. CDR1 and CDR2 (germline): MDHEN, SYDVKM. This chain's CDR3 is CASSLSPTIGAAASASQYF. The CDR3 nucleotides are TGTGCCAGCAGTTTAAGCCCTACTATAGGGGCCGCAGCTAGTGCTTCGCAGTACTTC.

This clonotype was observed a few times. The rearrangement joins TRBV29-1 to TRBJ2-7, with 11 bases that match TRBD2. CDR3 length: 16 amino acids. The germline V gene encodes CDR1 SQVTM and CDR2 ANQGSEA. Trimming cost V 0 bases and J 3 bases; bases outside gene matches: 7. CDR3 DNA sequence: TGCAGCGTTGAAGAGATCGGGACTAGCGGTTACTACGAGCAGTACTTC. Protein sequence: CSVEEIGTSGYYEQYF.

This clonotype was counted ten times or more. The CDR3 reads CASSGMGQGALLYGYTF. In DNA form, the CDR3 reads TGTGCCAGCAGCGGAATGGGACAGGGGGCGCTTCTTTATGGCTACACCTTC. The gene calls are TRBV5-5 and TRBJ1-2; TRBD1 matches 12 bases. After removal of 4 bases from V and 5 bases from J, the junction contained 12 bases not matched to a gene. Germline CDR1 reads SGHKS; CDR2 reads YYEKEE (reference sequence). The CDR3 covers 17 residues.

This clonotype was counted a few times. The chain links TRBV15 to TRBJ1-5; D not certain. This CDR3 has 15 amino acids. Germline V gives CDR1 LNHNV, CDR2 YYDKDF (reference sequence). V lost 4 bases and J 1 base, leaving 11 bases between the germline ends. This CDR3 reads CATSNRLISNQPQHF. CDR3 coding DNA: TGTGCCACCAGCAATCGACTAATAAGCAATCAGCCCCAGCATTTT.

V gene TRBV4-3 combines with J gene TRBJ2-1, with 12 bases lining up with TRBD2. The CDR3 consists of 17 residues. The ends lost 4 bases at V and 0 bases at J; junction bases unmatched: 4. Per germline, CDR1 LGHNA and CDR2 YSLEER. The CDR3 DNA is TGCGCCAGCAGCCGGACTAGCGGGACGGGCTCCTACAATGAGCAGTTCTTC. The encoded protein is CASSRTSGTGSYNEQFF.

This clonotype was seen repeatedly, ten times or more. This chain joins TRBV28 and TRBJ1-1; 8 nucleotides align to TRBD1. Germline V lookup: CDR1 MDHEN, CDR2 SYDVKM. V was pared by 7 bases and J by 3 bases, with 7 bases of the junction left unmatched. The length of the CDR3 is 14 residues. The CDR3 protein is CASTTDRVDTEAFF. In DNA, the CDR3 is TGTGCCAGCACCACGGACAGGGTTGACACTGAAGCTTTCTTT.

This clonotype occurred a few times. The chain has TRBV15 and TRBJ1-6; 10 bases are shared with TRBD1. The J segment lost 6 bases and the V segment lost 5 bases, leaving 4 bases of the junction unmatched. Germline V CDR1 and CDR2: LNHNV, YYDKDF (reference sequence). The CDR3 runs to 15 residues. The CDR3 loop reads CATSDRDRGNSPLHF. The DNA of the CDR3 is TGTGCCACCAGCGACCGGGACAGGGGTAATTCACCCCTCCACTTT. Variable domain in full (rest from reference TRBV15 and TRBJ1-6): DAMVIQNPRYQVTQFGKPVTLSCSQTLNHNVMYWYQQKSSQAPKLLFHYYDKDFNNEADTPDNFQSRRPNTSFCFLDIRSPGLGDTAMYLCATSDRDRGNSPLHFGNGTRLTVT.

The V and J genes are TRBV12-3 or TRBV12-4 and TRBJ2-5, with 10 bases that match TRBD1. V gave up 6 bases and J gave up 9 bases; unmatched junction bases: 7. The CDR3 spans 13 residues. CDR3: CASRDGQGEAQYF. The CDR3 DNA is TGTGCCAGCAGGGATGGACAGGGGGAGGCCCAGTACTTC.

This clonotype occurred a few times. This rearrangement joins TRBV28 to TRBJ2-2; D possibly matches TRBD1 or TRBD2 (5 bases each). The CDR3 is made up of 13 amino acids. Germline CDR1 MDHEN, CDR2 SYDVKM. Trimming shortened V by 1 base and J by 7 bases, and 7 bases separated the two germline ends. CDR3 coding DNA: TGTGCCAGCAGTTTATTTGGGGGCGGGGAGCTGTTTTTT. Its translation is CASSLFGGGELFF.